A single sample is the source of the 27 T cell receptor beta chains below, sequenced in a study of identical twins. TCRdb ran MiXCR on the 5' RACE reads and lists one entry per CDR3 protein. Here the sample spans more than 250,000 distinct CDR3 sequences, about 8.1% being singletons. These same data were also listed under a study on yellow fever vaccine responses in identical twins.

Input material: memory (CD45RO+) T cells sorted from blood. The receptor set was obtained from a woman between 18 and 29 years old in good health.

This clonotype came up a few times. J is TRBJ2-7 and V is TRBV5-8; D possibly uses TRBD1 or TRBD2 (6 bases each). Trimming removed 0 bases at V and 7 bases at J, with 14 bases between. This CDR3 region has 14 residues. In germline, CDR1 is SGHTS, CDR2 YDEGEE. As DNA, the CDR3 is TGTGCCAGCAGCTTGGTTCCGGGGGCGCGGGAGCAGTACGTC. This encodes CASSLVPGAREQYV.

This clonotype showed up many times. The gene calls are TRBV10-2 and TRBJ2-1, with 13 bases matching TRBD2. CDR1 and CDR2 (germline): WSHSY, SAAADI. The CDR3 sequence is 16 residues long. The V and J ends lost 6 bases and 5 bases, in that order; junction bases with no gene match: 7. CDR3 region: CASRALAGGGDNEQFF. CDR3 bases: TGCGCCAGCAGGGCACTAGCGGGAGGGGGGGACAATGAGCAGTTCTTC.

This clonotype was counted at least ten times. The J gene is TRBJ1-1, the V gene TRBV20-1; D is ambiguous. CDR1 is DFQATT, CDR2 SNEGSKA, per germline (reference sequence). V lost 0 bases and J 1 base, leaving 9 bases between the germline ends. This CDR3 contains 14 residues. The chain's CDR3 is CSARDARGNTEAFF. In DNA, the CDR3 is TGCAGTGCTAGAGATGCACGAGGGAACACTGAAGCTTTCTTT.

This clonotype was detected many times. V and J are TRBV19 and TRBJ2-1; D remains ambiguous. From germline, CDR1 is LNHDA and CDR2 SQIVND (reference sequence). The ends were cut back, 1 base at V and 15 bases at J, with 16 bases in the middle. The CDR3 is made up of 13 amino acids. The CDR3, as DNA: TGTGCCAGTAGTATAGGAGATCCCTACGGAAGGTTCTTC. Its protein is CASSIGDPYGRFF.

The chain carries TRBV14 and TRBJ1-1; D uncertain. The length of the CDR3 is 11 residues. Trimming stripped 1 base from V and 11 bases from J, with 8 bases between. The germline V gene encodes CDR1 SGHDN and CDR2 FVKESK. CDR3 DNA sequence: TGTGCCAGCAGCCAAGGACCTGGGGCTTTCTTT. It yields the protein CASSQGPGAFF.

Ten or more counts support this clonotype. The chain couples TRBV5-6 to TRBJ2-1, with 11 positions matching TRBD2. With V trimmed by 4 bases and J by 2 bases, 2 bases remained unmatched. Germline V lookup: CDR1 SGHDT, CDR2 YYEEEE. There are 15 residues in the CDR3. This CDR3 is CASSATSGAYNEQFF. CDR3 nucleotides: TGTGCCAGCAGCGCGACTAGCGGGGCCTACAATGAGCAGTTCTTC.

This clonotype has a count of ten or more. The CDR3 DNA follows: TGTGCCAGCAGCCAAGATCTTTCAGCGAACACCGGGGAGCTGTTTTTT. This sequence encodes CASSQDLSANTGELFF. The genes are TRBV4-2 and TRBJ2-2; D not resolved. The germline gives CDR1 LGHNA, CDR2 YNFKEQ. Trimming took off 0 bases at V and 0 bases at J, with 8 bases between the two ends. The length of the CDR3 is 16 residues.

The V call is TRBV24-1, the J call TRBJ2-7, with TRBD1 matching 10 bases. CDR1 is KGHDR, CDR2 SFDVKD, per germline. CDR3 size: 19 residues. The V and J ends lost 3 bases and 2 bases, in that order; junction bases with no gene match: 15. The CDR3 sequence is CATSDPRDRGRNFPYEQYV. The CDR3 nucleotides are TGTGCCACCAGTGATCCCCGGGACAGGGGTCGCAATTTCCCCTACGAGCAGTACGTC.

This clonotype was counted at least ten times. V gene TRBV9 combines with J gene TRBJ2-7; D is possibly TRBD1 (5 bases). Germline CDR1 reads SGDLS; CDR2 reads YYNGEE. The CDR3 has 15 residues. Trimming removed 0 bases from V and 2 bases from J, with 12 bases in between. The CDR3 reads CASSVASDSAYEQYF. CDR3 nucleotides: TGTGCCAGCAGCGTAGCGTCCGACAGCGCCTACGAGCAGTACTTC.

The V and J genes are TRBV20-1 and TRBJ2-7, with 7 bases that match TRBD2. V shed 4 bases, J shed 0 bases, and the junction held 9 bases outside the gene matches. Germline V lookup: CDR1 DFQATT, CDR2 SNEGSKA (reference sequence). The CDR3 contains 15 residues. The CDR3 coding sequence is TGCAGTGCTAACCCTCGGGACTATCTCTCCTACGAGCAGTACTTC. This encodes CSANPRDYLSYEQYF.

Many counts were recorded for this clonotype. The gene calls are TRBV10-3 and TRBJ2-1; TRBD1 is a possible D gene (6 bases). V was cut by 2 bases and J by 0 bases, with 8 bases left in between. The germline gives CDR1 ENHRY, CDR2 SYGVKD. The CDR3 is 15 residues long. CDR3 bases: TGTGCCATCAGTGAGCCAGGGGCCTCCTACAATGAGCAGTTCTTC. Translated, it gives CAISEPGASYNEQFF.

This clonotype was seen ten or more times. The chain joins TRBV4-2 to TRBJ2-4, with D tentatively TRBD1 (6 bases). Germline CDR1 reads LGHNA; CDR2 reads YNFKEQ. V was pared by 0 bases and J by 7 bases, with 13 bases between. There are 15 residues in the CDR3. The CDR3, as DNA: TGTGCCAGCAGCCAAGAACCAGGGGTAAATAACATTCAGTACTTC. Its translation: CASSQEPGVNNIQYF.

This clonotype was counted at least ten times. The V gene is TRBV20-1, the J gene TRBJ2-5; 9 nucleotides line up with TRBD2. The CDR3 is made up of 16 amino acids. J was trimmed by 5 bases and V by 4 bases; bases with no gene match: 14. Germline V gene lookup returns CDR1 DFQATT and CDR2 SNEGSKA (reference sequence). CDR3: CSAKGLAGLNRETQYF. The DNA for the CDR3 is TGCAGTGCTAAGGGGCTAGCGGGGCTCAATAGGGAGACCCAGTACTTC.

The V gene is TRBV14, the J gene TRBJ2-1; TRBD2 agrees at 9 bases. CDR3 length: 14 residues. J was trimmed by 7 bases and V by 8 bases; bases with no gene match: 9. CDR1 and CDR2 from the germline V gene are SGHDN and FVKESK. The CDR3 is CASPRSGSVNEQFF. CDR3 DNA: TGTGCCAGCCCCCGTAGCGGGAGTGTAAATGAGCAGTTCTTC.

This clonotype showed up many times. The gene calls are TRBV5-1 and TRBJ2-1; 7 positions match TRBD1. The CDR3 has 15 amino acids. Trimming took 0 bases from V and 4 from J; bases not matched to a gene: 4. Germline assignment: CDR1 SGHRS and CDR2 YFSETQ. DNA for the CDR3: TGCGCCAGCAGCTTGGGGGACAGCTTTTACAATGAGCAGTTCTTC. Its translation: CASSLGDSFYNEQFF.

V usage is TRBV12-3 or TRBV12-4 and J usage is TRBJ2-5; 8 bases are shared with TRBD2. This CDR3 region has 15 residues. Trimming removed 6 bases from V and 2 bases from J; junction bases left unmatched: 8. The CDR3 nucleotides are TGTGCCAGCAGATTAATGACTAGCGCGCAAGAGACCCAGTACTTC. Protein: CASRLMTSAQETQYF.

The rearrangement links TRBV18 to TRBJ2-5; D is perhaps TRBD2 (5 bases). Trimming shortened V by 3 bases and J by 3 bases, and 11 bases separated the two germline ends. Germline V gene data show CDR1 as KGHSH and CDR2 as LQKENI. This CDR3 is 14 amino acids long. The CDR3 loop reads CASSPWMREETQYF. In nucleotides, the CDR3 is TGTGCCAGCTCACCTTGGATGAGGGAAGAGACCCAGTACTTC.

This clonotype was observed a few times. CDR3 in amino acids: CATSVPGRTDTQYF. As DNA, the CDR3 is TGTGCCACCAGTGTTCCGGGCCGCACAGATACGCAGTATTTT. This rearrangement joins TRBV24-1 to TRBJ2-3; D ambiguous. With 5 bases removed from V and 1 base from J, the gap between germline ends came to 9 bases. The CDR3 loop spans 14 amino acids. CDR1 is KGHDR, CDR2 SFDVKD, per germline.

This clonotype was observed many times. This rearrangement joins TRBV20-1 to TRBJ2-1; D gene uncertain. The CDR3 is 15 amino acids. Deletions cut 0 bases from V and 2 bases from J, with 11 bases between. The germline V gene has CDR1 DFQATT and CDR2 SNEGSKA (reference sequence). In DNA, the CDR3 is TGCAGTGCTAGAGATTTGCGGACCCCCTACAATGAGCAGTTCTTC. Its protein is CSARDLRTPYNEQFF.

This sequence joins TRBV12-5 and TRBJ2-3, with D perhaps matching TRBD2 (7 bases). This CDR3 contains 14 residues. V gave up 3 bases and J gave up 2 bases, with 9 bases separating them. Germline V gene sequence: CDR1 LGHNT, CDR2 FRNRAP. CDR3 DNA: TGTGCTAGTGGTTTTGCGGGGGCCACAGATACGCAGTATTTT. Amino acids: CASGFAGATDTQYF. Full variable domain (missing parts from reference TRBV12-5 and TRBJ2-3): DARVTQTPRHKVTEMGQEVTMRCQPILGHNTVFWYRQTMMQGLELLAYFRNRAPLDDSGMPKDRFSAEMPDATLATLKIQPSEPRDSAVYFCASGFAGATDTQYFGPGTRLTVL.

The rearrangement uses TRBV12-3 or TRBV12-4 and TRBJ2-3; maybe TRBD2 (8 bases). The CDR3 is made up of 15 amino acids. V lost 6 bases and J 6 bases, leaving 19 bases between the germline ends. In DNA form, the CDR3 reads TGTGCCAGCAGGGGGACAGCGGGAGTAGGGGATACGCAGTATTTT. Translation gives CASRGTAGVGDTQYF.

The chain couples TRBV24-1 to TRBJ1-1; unclear D gene. V was cut by 2 bases and J by 7 bases, with 19 bases left in between. The CDR3 is made up of 16 amino acids. Germline V gene data show CDR1 as KGHDR and CDR2 as SFDVKD. In DNA form, the CDR3 reads TGTGCCACCAGTGATTCCCATATTACCGACGTAGATGAAGCTTTCTTT. As protein: CATSDSHITDVDEAFF.

The V and J genes are TRBV27 and TRBJ2-2; 7 bases line up with TRBD2. The CDR3 is 13 amino acids. Germline loops: CDR1 MNHEY, CDR2 SMNVEV (reference sequence). V lost 3 bases, J lost 7 bases, and 2 bases stayed unmatched. The CDR3 DNA reads TGTGCCAGCAGTTTCAGGGAGGGCGGGGAGCTGTTTTTT. As protein: CASSFREGGELFF.

This clonotype was observed at least ten times. The chain combines TRBV5-1 with TRBJ2-2; possible D gene TRBD2, 5 bases. Per the germline V gene, CDR1 is SGHRS and CDR2 is YFSETQ. The CDR3 is 15 amino acids. V lost 4 bases, J lost 6 bases, and 16 bases lay in between. The CDR3 protein is CASSKGHSGAGELFF. The CDR3 bases are TGCGCCAGCAGCAAGGGCCATTCCGGGGCCGGGGAGCTGTTTTTT.

This clonotype was counted at least ten times. The rearrangement links TRBV7-9 to TRBJ2-5; D unresolved. This CDR3 has 14 amino acids. The V end lost 1 base, the J end lost 4 bases, and 10 bases lay between the germline ends. Germline lookup yields CDR1 SEHNR and CDR2 FQNEAQ (reference sequence). This chain's CDR3 is CASSLEDESETQYF. The CDR3 DNA follows: TGTGCCAGCAGCTTAGAAGATGAATCAGAGACCCAGTACTTC.

This clonotype was recorded a few times. The CDR3 nucleotides are TGTGCCAGCAGCTTAGTAGGGGGGTTTGGCTCCTGGGGCGGGGAGCTGTTTTTT. Its translation is CASSLVGGFGSWGGELFF. V is TRBV11-2 and J is TRBJ2-2, with D perhaps matching TRBD1 or TRBD2 (6 bases each). This CDR3 region has 18 residues. In germline, CDR1 is SGHAT, CDR2 FQNNGV. Trimming took 1 base from V and 7 from J, leaving 22 bases between them.

This clonotype was recorded many times. V and J are TRBV10-2 and TRBJ1-6; 8 nucleotides line up with TRBD1. Looked up from germline, CDR1 is WSHSY and CDR2 is SAAADI. The CDR3 has 14 residues. Unmatched junction bases numbered 5, after V lost 6 bases and J lost 7 bases. The CDR3 DNA reads TGCGCCAGCAGGGACAGGGTATACAATTCACCCCTCCACTTT. This translates into CASRDRVYNSPLHF.